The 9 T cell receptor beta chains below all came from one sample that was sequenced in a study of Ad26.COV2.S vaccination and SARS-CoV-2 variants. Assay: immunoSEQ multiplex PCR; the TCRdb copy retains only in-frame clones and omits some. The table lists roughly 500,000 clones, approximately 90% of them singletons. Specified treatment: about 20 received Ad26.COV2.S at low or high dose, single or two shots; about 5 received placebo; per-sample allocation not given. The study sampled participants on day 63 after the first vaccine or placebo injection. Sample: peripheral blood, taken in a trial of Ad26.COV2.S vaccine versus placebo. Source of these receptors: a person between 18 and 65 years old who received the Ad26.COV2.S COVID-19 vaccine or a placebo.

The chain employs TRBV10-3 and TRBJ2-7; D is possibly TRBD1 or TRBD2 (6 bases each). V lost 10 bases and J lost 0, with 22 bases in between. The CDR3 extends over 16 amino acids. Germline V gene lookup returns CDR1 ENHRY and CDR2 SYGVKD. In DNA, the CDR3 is TGTGCCACTGGCGGGGCCACAGGGAGGATCTCCTACGAGCAGTACTTC. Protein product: CATGGATGRISYEQYF.

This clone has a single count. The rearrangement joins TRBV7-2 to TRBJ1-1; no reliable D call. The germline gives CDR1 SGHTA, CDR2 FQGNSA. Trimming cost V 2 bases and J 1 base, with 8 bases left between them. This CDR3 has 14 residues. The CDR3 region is CASSLFPRNTEAFF. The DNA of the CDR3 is TGTGCCAGCAGCTTATTTCCACGGAACACTGAAGCTTTCTTT.

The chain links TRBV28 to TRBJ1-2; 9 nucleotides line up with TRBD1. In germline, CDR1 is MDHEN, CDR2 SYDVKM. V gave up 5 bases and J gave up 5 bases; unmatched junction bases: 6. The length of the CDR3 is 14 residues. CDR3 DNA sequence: TGTGCCAGCAGTCAGGACAGGGGAGGTTATGGCTACACCTTC. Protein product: CASSQDRGGYGYTF.

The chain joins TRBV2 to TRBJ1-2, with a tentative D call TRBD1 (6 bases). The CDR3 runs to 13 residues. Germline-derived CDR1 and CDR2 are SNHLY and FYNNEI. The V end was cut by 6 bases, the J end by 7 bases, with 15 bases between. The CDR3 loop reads CASSQSGAPGYTF. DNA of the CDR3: TGTGCCAGCAGCCAGTCGGGGGCGCCTGGCTACACCTTC.

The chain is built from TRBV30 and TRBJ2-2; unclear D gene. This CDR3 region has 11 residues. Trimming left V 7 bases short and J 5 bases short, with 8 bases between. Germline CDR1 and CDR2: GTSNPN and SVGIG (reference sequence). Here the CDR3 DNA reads TGTGCCTCCGCGCGGACCGGGGAGCTGTTTTTT. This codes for CASARTGELFF.

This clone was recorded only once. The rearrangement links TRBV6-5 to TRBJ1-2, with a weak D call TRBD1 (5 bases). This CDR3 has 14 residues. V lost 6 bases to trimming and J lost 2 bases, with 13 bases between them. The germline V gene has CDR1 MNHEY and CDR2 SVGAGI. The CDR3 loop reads CASRGQGMNYGYTF. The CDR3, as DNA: TGTGCCAGCAGGGGCCAGGGTATGAACTATGGCTACACCTTC.

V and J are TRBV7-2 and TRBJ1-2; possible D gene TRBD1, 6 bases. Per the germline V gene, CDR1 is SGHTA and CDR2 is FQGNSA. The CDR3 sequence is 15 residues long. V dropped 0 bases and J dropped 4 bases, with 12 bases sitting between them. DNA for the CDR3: TGTGCCAGCAGCTTAGCAAACACAGGGTCCTATGGCTACACCTTC. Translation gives CASSLANTGSYGYTF.

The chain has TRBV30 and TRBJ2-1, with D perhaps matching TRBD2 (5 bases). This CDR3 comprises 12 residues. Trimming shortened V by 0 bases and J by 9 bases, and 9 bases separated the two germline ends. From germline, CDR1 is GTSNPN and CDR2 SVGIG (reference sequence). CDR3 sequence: CAWSVSGGEQFF. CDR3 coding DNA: TGTGCCTGGAGTGTATCAGGAGGTGAGCAGTTCTTC.

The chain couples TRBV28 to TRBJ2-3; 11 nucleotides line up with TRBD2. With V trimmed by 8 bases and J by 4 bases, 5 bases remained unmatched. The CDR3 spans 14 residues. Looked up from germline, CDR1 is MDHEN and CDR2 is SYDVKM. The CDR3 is CASVAGGPSDTQYF. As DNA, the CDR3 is TGTGCCAGCGTAGCGGGAGGGCCATCAGATACGCAGTATTTT.